The TCR beta chain described here comes from a study of blood T cell repertoires in COVID-19. The wider study: PBMCs, B-cell-depleted T cells, or T cells provided the cDNA or gDNA that made up the material.

CDR1 SGHDT and CDR2 YYEEEE come from the germline V gene. V shed 3 bases and J 4 bases; nucleotides not matched to a gene: 12. This CDR3 has 16 amino acids. Authors' analysis steps: Estimation of nucleated cell counts was performed using reference gene primer amplification. Sequencing was performed with immunoSEQ multiplex PCR; in TCRdb, only in-frame clones are kept and a portion is missing. The V and J calls and clone size were taken over from that table, and D and trimming were inferred from the DNA. The sample holds about 220,000 clones, 70% to 90% seen once. Source material: peripheral blood. This sequence originates from a man aged 45-60 years who had recovered from COVID-19. V gene TRBV5-6 combines with J gene TRBJ1-2; 7 nucleotides match TRBD1. The CDR3 nucleotides read TGTGCCAGCAGCTCACCGGGACAGACTCACGTCTATGGCTACACCTTC. Amino acid sequence: CASSSPGQTHVYGYTF.